This T cell receptor (beta chain) comes out of a study of blood T cell repertoires in COVID-19. For the study at large: The samples span acute and convalescent COVID-19 from the United States, Italy and Spain.

The CDR3 spans 15 residues. Trimming shortened V by 6 bases and J by 0 bases, and 11 bases separated the two germline ends. The germline V gene encodes CDR1 SGHVS and CDR2 FQNEAQ. Repertoires were generated with immunoSEQ multiplex PCR, while TCRdb's copy carries only in-frame clones and drops some. The data show 150,000 to 200,000 clones, around 90% seen once. The clonotype comes from a woman aged 60-75 years who had recovered from COVID-19. This chain connects TRBV7-8 to TRBJ1-4; D might be TRBD1 (6 bases). The sample comprised peripheral blood. The CDR3 sequence: CASSSQGATNEKLFF. The CDR3 region has the DNA TGTGCCAGCAGTTCACAGGGTGCAACTAATGAAAAACTGTTTTTT.